A single sample is the source of the 5 T cell receptor beta chains below, sequenced in a study of blood T cell repertoires in COVID-19. Assay used: immunoSEQ multiplex PCR; TCRdb lists only in-frame clones, some missing. The table has around 80,000 clones, just over 85% seen once. Sequenced: peripheral blood. These TCRs come from a woman over 75 with acute or convalescent COVID-19.

This chain's CDR3 is CASSFRQGDYGYTF. The CDR3 nucleotides are TGTGCCAGCAGCTTCAGACAGGGGGACTATGGCTACACCTTC. The rearrangement links TRBV5-4 to TRBJ1-2, with 9 bases aligning to TRBD1. V shed 2 bases, J shed 3 bases, and the junction held 2 bases outside the gene matches. CDR1 and CDR2 (germline): SGHNT, YYREEE (reference sequence). The CDR3 covers 14 residues.

The chain combines TRBV11-2 with TRBJ2-2, with a weak D call TRBD2 (5 bases). V lost 3 bases and J 7 bases, leaving 12 bases between the germline ends. The V gene's germline CDR1 is SGHAT and CDR2 FQNNGV. The length of the CDR3 is 14 residues. The CDR3 here is CASSFGGSLGELFF. The CDR3 bases are TGTGCCAGCAGCTTCGGCGGGTCTCTCGGGGAGCTGTTTTTT.

This chain connects TRBV7-6 to TRBJ2-7, with 13 nucleotides matching TRBD2. The CDR3 is 15 amino acids. Germline CDR1 SGHVS, CDR2 FNYEAQ. The V gene end was trimmed by 5 bases and the J gene end by 2 bases; junction bases not matched to a gene: 3. The CDR3 nucleotides are TGTGCCAGCAGCCTCACTAGCGGGAGGGCCTACGAGCAGTACTTC. Amino acids: CASSLTSGRAYEQYF. Drawing the rest from reference TRBV7-6 and TRBJ2-7, the complete variable domain is GAGVSQSPRYKVTKRGQDVALRCDPISGHVSLYWYRQALGQGPEFLTYFNYEAQQDKSGLPNDRFSAERPEGSISTLTIQRTEQRDSAMYRCASSLTSGRAYEQYFGPGTRLTVT.

This clone was picked up a small number of times. The V gene is TRBV5-1, the J gene TRBJ2-1; 7 nucleotides line up with TRBD2. The V gene end was trimmed by 2 bases and the J gene end by 4 bases; junction bases not matched to a gene: 9. The CDR3 has 16 residues. The germline V gene encodes CDR1 SGHRS and CDR2 YFSETQ. The CDR3 sequence: CASSFNARESYNEQFF. The CDR3 bases are TGCGCCAGCAGCTTTAACGCGCGGGAGTCTTACAATGAGCAGTTCTTC.

The chain uses TRBV5-1 and TRBJ2-7, with D perhaps matching TRBD2 (6 bases). Trimming took off 4 bases at V and 3 bases at J, with 8 bases between the two ends. The germline V gene encodes CDR1 SGHRS and CDR2 YFSETQ. The CDR3 totals 12 residues. CDR3 in DNA: TGCGCCAGCAGCGAGGAGGGCTACGAGCAGTACTTC. Translation: CASSEEGYEQYF.